This entry lists 21 T cell receptor beta chains sequenced from one sample in a study of OX40 agonist ivuxolimab in advanced cancers. Method: immunoSEQ multiplex PCR; TCRdb's copy keeps in-frame clones and lacks some. Here the sample spans some 98,000 clones, approximately 83% being singletons. The sample in question was CD4+ or CD8+ T cells sorted from blood, obtained in a trial of the OX40 agonist ivuxolimab. These receptors originate from an adult with an advanced solid tumor such as melanoma, head and neck, liver or kidney cancer.

The chain joins TRBV5-1 to TRBJ1-4, with D unresolved. Trimming pared 0 bases from V and 2 bases from J, leaving 8 bases between. Germline CDR1 SGHRS, CDR2 YFSETQ. The CDR3 extends over 15 amino acids. The CDR3 is CASSLAGKTNEKLFF. DNA of the CDR3: TGCGCCAGCAGCTTGGCGGGGAAGACTAATGAAAAACTGTTTTTT.

The table lists this clone with a few counts. The J gene is TRBJ1-2, the V gene TRBV6-7; D gene unclear. TRBV6-7 is marked as an open reading frame, function uncertain. V was trimmed by 5 bases and J by 4 bases, leaving 8 bases between them. The length of the CDR3 is 12 residues. For the CDR3, the DNA is TGTGCCAGCAGTAAAGGTCCCTATGGCTACACCTTC. Its protein product is CASSKGPYGYTF.

The genes are TRBV4-3 and TRBJ2-1, with 9 bases identical to TRBD1. CDR1 and CDR2 from the germline V gene are LGHNA and YSLEER. The CDR3 consists of 15 residues. J lost 7 bases, V lost 3 bases, and 7 bases had no gene match. Written as DNA, the CDR3 is TGCGCCAGCAGCCAGGCGGGCGGGACAGGGAATGAGCAGTTCTTC. This encodes CASSQAGGTGNEQFF.

The chain uses TRBV5-1 and TRBJ2-3; possible D gene TRBD2, 7 bases. V lost 4 bases and J 0 bases, leaving 15 bases between the germline ends. This CDR3 contains 16 residues. Per the germline V gene, CDR1 is SGHRS and CDR2 is YFSETQ. The CDR3 loop reads CASSPGGGRSTDTQYF. CDR3 nucleotides: TGCGCCAGCAGCCCGGGGGGCGGGCGGAGCACAGATACGCAGTATTTT.

This chain uses TRBV19 with TRBJ2-5; a possible D gene is TRBD2 (6 bases). TRBJ2-7 explains the end of the DNA better; the J call may be wrong. Per the germline V gene, CDR1 is LNHDA and CDR2 is SQIVND (reference sequence). This CDR3 has 13 residues. In DNA, the CDR3 is TGTGCCAGTACAGGGCGGGGCTCCTACGAGCAGTACTTC. This codes for CASTGRGSYEQYF.

The V gene is TRBV4-2, the J gene TRBJ2-7; TRBD2 aligns across 9 bases. The CDR3 runs 17 residues. The V gene end was trimmed by 2 bases and the J gene end by 3 bases; junction bases not matched to a gene: 11. Germline V gene sequence: CDR1 LGHNA, CDR2 YNFKEQ. The CDR3 DNA reads as TGTGCCAGCAGCCAATATAGGGCTAGCGGGAAAGTCTACGAGCAGTACTTC. Translation: CASSQYRASGKVYEQYF.

CDR3 amino acids: CASSLRLGNQPQHF. The CDR3 region has the DNA TGTGCCAGCAGCTTACGGTTAGGCAATCAGCCCCAGCATTTT. The chain employs TRBV5-6 and TRBJ1-5; no clear D. Germline lookup yields CDR1 SGHDT and CDR2 YYEEEE. The CDR3 sequence is 14 residues long. Between the trimmed V and J ends, which lost 2 bases and 2 bases, there was a span of 8 bases. Together with reference TRBV5-6 and TRBJ1-5, the CDR3 gives the full variable domain: DAGVTQSPTHLIKTRGQQVTLRCSPKSGHDTVSWYQQALGQGPQFIFQYYEEEERQRGNFPDRFSGHQFPNYSSELNVNALLLGDSALYLCASSLRLGNQPQHFGDGTRLSIL.

The chain is built from TRBV6-1 and TRBJ1-1, with D perhaps TRBD1 (5 bases). The CDR3 length is 14 residues. The germline V gene encodes CDR1 MNHNS and CDR2 SASEGT. V shed 6 bases and J shed 4 bases, with 15 bases lying between them. The CDR3 region has the DNA TGTGCCAGCAGGAGGAGCGGGACGGGCACTGAAGCTTTCTTT. It specifies CASRRSGTGTEAFF.

This chain joins TRBV6-5 and TRBJ1-5; D may be TRBD1 (5 bases). Germline V gene sequence: CDR1 MNHEY, CDR2 SVGAGI. The CDR3 runs 13 residues. The V end lost 2 bases, the J end lost 8 bases, and 10 bases lay between the germline ends. The CDR3 DNA reads TGTGCCAGCAGTTACAGGGGAGTGGAGCCCCAGCATTTT. This encodes CASSYRGVEPQHF.

V and J are TRBV11-2 and TRBJ2-5; possible D gene TRBD2, 6 bases. The V gene's germline CDR1 is SGHAT and CDR2 FQNNGV. Trimming cost V 5 bases and J 0 bases, with 7 bases left between them. The CDR3 has 13 amino acids. The CDR3 loop is CASSRRDQETQYF. The CDR3 bases are TGTGCCAGCAGCAGGAGGGACCAAGAGACCCAGTACTTC.

This clone showed up just once. J is TRBJ2-1 and V is TRBV18, with 13 bases matching TRBD2. With 6 bases clipped from V and 5 bases from J, the junction kept 13 bases outside the gene matches. CDR1 KGHSH and CDR2 LQKENI come from the germline V gene. The CDR3 runs 18 residues. The CDR3 nucleotides read TGTGCCAGCTCCCAGACAGGACTAGCGGGAGAAGGGGACAATGAGCAGTTCTTC. Translating it yields CASSQTGLAGEGDNEQFF.

The chain couples TRBV28 to TRBJ2-7; 7 bases are a match to TRBD1. This CDR3 spans 15 amino acids. J lost 3 bases, V lost 5 bases, and 10 bases had no gene match. The germline V gene has CDR1 MDHEN and CDR2 SYDVKM. The CDR3 DNA is TGTGCCAGCAGTCGGCGGCGGACAGGACACTACGAGCAGTACTTC. It codes for CASSRRRTGHYEQYF.

The chain joins TRBV10-2 to TRBJ1-4; tentatively, D is TRBD1 (6 bases). Trimming left V 6 bases short and J 0 bases short, with 14 bases between. The CDR3 runs to 16 residues. Germline-derived CDR1 and CDR2 are WSHSY and SAAADI. In DNA form, the CDR3 reads TGCGCCAGCAGCAATACAGGGAAGACAACTAATGAAAAACTGTTTTTT. Translation gives CASSNTGKTTNEKLFF.

This chain joins TRBV27 and TRBJ2-7, with a possible D match to TRBD2 (5 bases). In germline, CDR1 is MNHEY, CDR2 SMNVEV (reference sequence). Trimming stripped 8 bases from V and 2 bases from J, with 22 bases between. The CDR3 covers 16 residues. Here the CDR3 DNA reads TGTGCCAGCCGCCGAATTGGACTGCTTCCCCCCTACGAGCAGTACTTC. Its protein product is CASRRIGLLPPYEQYF.

The V and J genes are TRBV2 and TRBJ2-3; D gene ambiguous. Germline CDR1 and CDR2: SNHLY and FYNNEI. This CDR3 contains 13 residues. V lost 10 bases and J lost 1, with 12 bases in between. The CDR3 loop is CATQRDRTDTQYF. CDR3 nucleotides: TGTGCCACCCAGCGAGATCGCACAGATACGCAGTATTTT.

This CDR3 reads CASSKTYGYTF. The CDR3 DNA reads TGTGCCAGTAGTAAGACCTATGGCTACACCTTC. This rearrangement joins TRBV19 to TRBJ1-2; D unclear. The germline V and J ends were trimmed by 4 bases and 4 bases, with 4 bases remaining between them. This CDR3 is built from 11 residues. CDR1 and CDR2 from the germline V gene are LNHDA and SQIVND (reference sequence).

The chain links TRBV5-1 to TRBJ1-2, with TRBD1 matching over 7 bases. The CDR3 extends over 12 amino acids. Germline trimming cut 5 bases from V and 7 bases from J; bases unmatched to any gene: 5. Germline V lookup: CDR1 SGHRS, CDR2 YFSETQ. The CDR3 nucleotides are TGCGCCAGCAGACCCAGGGGGTCTGGCTACACCTTC. Its translation: CASRPRGSGYTF.

The genes are TRBV10-1 and TRBJ2-7, with D perhaps matching TRBD1 or TRBD2 (5 bases each). Germline V lookup: CDR1 WNHNN, CDR2 SYGVQD (reference sequence). The CDR3 sequence is 13 residues long. Deletions cut 2 bases from V and 8 bases from J, with 13 bases between. The CDR3 is CASSETGLRKQYF. CDR3 bases: TGCGCCAGCAGTGAGACGGGGCTACGAAAGCAGTACTTC.

The chain carries TRBV7-2 and TRBJ1-5, with a possible D match to TRBD1 (5 bases). The germline gives CDR1 SGHTA, CDR2 FQGNSA. The ends were cut back, 5 bases at V and 2 bases at J, with 10 bases in the middle. The CDR3 consists of 14 residues. CDR3 amino acids: CASSAGLRNQPQHF. Written as DNA, the CDR3 is TGTGCCAGCAGCGCAGGGTTACGCAATCAGCCCCAGCATTTT.

The CDR3 bases are TGCGCCAGCAGCCAAACCGGGACGGTGAACACTGAAGCTTTCTTT. It translates to CASSQTGTVNTEAFF. This chain links TRBV4-1 with TRBJ1-1, with a possible D match to TRBD1 (5 bases). Looked up from germline, CDR1 is MGHRA and CDR2 is YSYEKL. The CDR3 runs 15 residues. Trimming took 2 bases from V and 0 from J, leaving 10 bases between them.

The V and J genes are TRBV4-2 and TRBJ2-5; 7 nucleotides align to TRBD1. The CDR3 spans 15 residues. Germline CDR1 reads LGHNA; CDR2 reads YNFKEQ. Unmatched junction bases numbered 10, after V lost 4 bases and J lost 5 bases. The CDR3 DNA sequence: TGTGCCAGCAGCCCCCAGACAGGGAACGGGGAGACCCAGTACTTC. Protein product: CASSPQTGNGETQYF.